Here is one TCR beta chain with its context. Germline V gives CDR1 MDHEN, CDR2 SYDVKM. The CDR3 spans 14 residues. V was pared by 2 bases and J by 6 bases, with 11 bases between. The sample is drawn from a study of blood T cell repertoires in COVID-19. The wider study: Collection of acute and convalescent COVID-19 samples took place in the United States, Italy and Spain. PBMCs, B-cell-depleted T cells, or T cells were the source of the cDNA or gDNA that made up the material.

Only in-frame clones appear in the TCRdb table, and some are missing; sequencing was by immunoSEQ multiplex PCR. The sample records a few hundred thousand clones, roughly 84% being singletons. The chain couples TRBV28 to TRBJ2-1, with D unresolved. This sequence was found in a woman younger than 30 with acute or convalescent COVID-19. Sequencing was carried out using peripheral blood. CDR3 sequence: CASSLGYPGNEQFF. The DNA for the CDR3 is TGTGCCAGCAGTTTAGGGTATCCGGGCAATGAGCAGTTCTTC.